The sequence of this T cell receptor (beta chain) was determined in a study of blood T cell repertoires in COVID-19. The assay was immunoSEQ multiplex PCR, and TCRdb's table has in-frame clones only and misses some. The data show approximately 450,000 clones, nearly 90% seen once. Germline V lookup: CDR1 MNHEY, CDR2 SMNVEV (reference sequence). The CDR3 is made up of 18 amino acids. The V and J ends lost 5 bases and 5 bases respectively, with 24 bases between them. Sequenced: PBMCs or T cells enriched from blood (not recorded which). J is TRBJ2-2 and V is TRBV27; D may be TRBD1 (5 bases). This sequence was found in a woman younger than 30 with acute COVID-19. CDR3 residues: CASSRDRPIARSTGELFF. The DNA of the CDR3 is TGTGCCAGCAGTCGAGACAGACCAATCGCGCGGTCTACCGGGGAGCTGTTTTTT.